This T cell receptor beta chain is from a study of blood T cell repertoires in COVID-19. As for the study in general: Sample material is recorded as cDNA or gDNA derived from T cells, B-cell-depleted T cells, or PBMCs.

In the original workflow: Reference gene primer amplification yielded estimated nucleated cell counts. Repertoires were generated with immunoSEQ multiplex PCR, while TCRdb's copy carries only in-frame clones and drops some. V and J calls and clone size come straight from that table; D and trimming were deduced from the DNA. The sample lists about 300,000 clones; 75% to 90% were seen once. Unmatched junction bases numbered 13, after V lost 3 bases and J lost 2 bases. Germline assignment: CDR1 SGDLS and CDR2 YYNGEE. The CDR3 length is 17 residues. This clone was found once. Sequenced sample: PBMCs or T cells enriched from blood (not recorded which). The origin of this receptor is a woman aged 30 to 39 who had been exposed to COVID-19. This sequence joins TRBV9 and TRBJ1-2; TRBD1 matches at 7 bases. The CDR3 loop reads CASSANPGTAKNYGYTF. CDR3 nucleotide sequence: TGTGCCAGCAGCGCAAATCCCGGGACAGCTAAAAACTATGGCTACACCTTC.